The sequence of this TCR beta chain was determined in a study of shared clonotypes between healthy human individuals. Study-level points and caveats: Several donors held about 5% of naive CD4 clonotypes in common. Naive subsets, compared against memory subsets, generally had larger estimated richness values.

Healthy HIV-negative adults with no recent acute infections or vaccinations were recruited as donors. Germline V gene lookup returns CDR1 MNHEY and CDR2 SMNVEV (reference sequence). Trimming removed 6 bases from V and 6 bases from J, with 11 bases in between. The CDR3 length is 13 residues. For this clone: Its antigen is as yet unknown.

A roughly 200 ng quantity of DNA, approximately 29,000 T cell genomes, went into the sorted-subset replicate PCRs. TCRdb's table, derived via immunoSEQ multiplex PCR, lists solely in-frame clones and lacks some. The table has 2,500,000 or so clones, around nine tenths seen once. Material: naive CD4+ T cells sorted from blood. Regarding subset: CD45RA+ positively selected. The origin of this receptor is a man aged 18-30 years in good health. The chain carries TRBV27 and TRBJ2-2, with D perhaps TRBD2 (6 bases). The CDR3 bases are TGTGCCAGCAGAAACGGAGGGCCCGGGGAGCTGTTTTTT. Residues: CASRNGGPGELFF.